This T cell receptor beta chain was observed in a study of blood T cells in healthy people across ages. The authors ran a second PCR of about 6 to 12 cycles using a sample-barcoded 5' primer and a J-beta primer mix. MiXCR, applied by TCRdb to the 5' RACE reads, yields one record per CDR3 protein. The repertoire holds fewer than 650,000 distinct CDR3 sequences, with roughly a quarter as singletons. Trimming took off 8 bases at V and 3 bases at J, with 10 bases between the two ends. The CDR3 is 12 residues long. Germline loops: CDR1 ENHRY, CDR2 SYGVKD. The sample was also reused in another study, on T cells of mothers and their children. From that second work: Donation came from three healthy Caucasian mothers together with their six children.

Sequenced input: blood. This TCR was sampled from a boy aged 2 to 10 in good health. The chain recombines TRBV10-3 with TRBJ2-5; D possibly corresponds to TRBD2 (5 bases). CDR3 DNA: TGTGCCATCTCGGGGTTGGAAGAGACCCAGTACTTC. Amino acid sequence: CAISGLEETQYF.